Listed below are T cell receptor beta chains from one sample, sequenced in a study of regulatory T cells in long-lasting Graves disease. TCRdb re-called the multiplex PCR reads with MiXCR, one entry per CDR3 protein. The table lists 550,000 to 600,000 distinct CDR3 sequences, roughly 16% of them singletons. In addition, the sample was reused for a study of T cells in Graves' hyperthyroidism and ophthalmopathy.

The source material was peripheral blood mononuclear cells (PBMCs), sampled at new diagnosis, from a patient treated with antithyroid drugs. These TCRs come from a man aged 18 to 29 with Graves disease. CDR3s include the opening cysteine and the closing phenylalanine or tryptophan. D genes are given only for firm matches. A row's size may be missing; if present it is once, few, many or a size class.

d_call j_call v_call clone_size cdr3_nt cdr3_aa
- TRBJ1-1 TRBV2 - TGTGCCAGCATGCGGGACGAGAACACTGAAGCTTTCTTT CASMRDENTEAFF
TRBD1 TRBJ1-5 TRBV4-1 - TGCGCCAGCAGCCAGGCCCCCGGGACAGCTGGTCAGCCCCAGCATTTT CASSQAPGTAGQPQHF
TRBD1 TRBJ2-2 TRBV12-3/TRBV12-4 many TGTGCCAGCAGTTTAGGACAGGGGGTGGTCGGGGAGCTGTTTTTT CASSLGQGVVGELFF
TRBD1 TRBJ2-7 TRBV28 - TGTGCCAGCAGTCTCACCGGGACAGGGTGGGCGTACGAGCAGTACTTC CASSLTGTGWAYEQYF
- TRBJ2-7 TRBV11-2 many TGTGCCAGCAGCTTCGGCGGTAAGGAGCAGTACTTC CASSFGGKEQYF
TRBD2 TRBJ2-7 TRBV12-3/TRBV12-4 - TGTGCCAGCCAAGCGGGAGGGCCAGGGGGCTCCTACGAGCAGTACTTC CASQAGGPGGSYEQYF
TRBD2 TRBJ2-7 TRBV30 many TGTGCCTGGAGTGTATGGCTAGCGGGAGCGGTCTACGAGCAGTACTTC CAWSVWLAGAVYEQYF
TRBD2 TRBJ2-3 TRBV2 many TGTGCCAGCAGTGAGAGGTGGACTAGCGGGATAACGGATACGCAGTATTTT CASSERWTSGITDTQYF
TRBD1 TRBJ2-3 TRBV18 many TGTGCCAGCAGTGACCGGGACAGGGGCACAGATACGCAGTATTTT CASSDRDRGTDTQYF
TRBD2 TRBJ2-7 TRBV6-5 many TGTGCCAGCAGTTATACTAGCGGAACGTATAACTACGAGCAGTACTTC CASSYTSGTYNYEQYF
- TRBJ2-7 TRBV27 many TGTGCCAGCAGTTTAGGGCCTCAATCCTACGAGCAGTACTTC CASSLGPQSYEQYF
- TRBJ2-2 TRBV6-5 few TGTGCCAGCAGTTACGGCCGCCCGAGCCGCATCTTACGACGGGTTACCGGGGAGCTGTTTTTT CASSYGRPSRILRRVTGELFF
- TRBJ2-3 TRBV7-2 many TGTGCCAGCAGCTTAGTCCGGGGGCCCTACACAGATACGCAGTATTTT CASSLVRGPYTDTQYF
- TRBJ2-3 TRBV7-6 few TGTGCCAGCAGCTTAGTGGCCCCAAGTGGAGATACGCAGTATTTT CASSLVAPSGDTQYF
- TRBJ1-2 TRBV6-1 few TGTGCCAGCAGTGTGGCGGGGGCAGGCGTAATGGGTGGCTACACCTTC CASSVAGAGVMGGYTF
- TRBJ2-1 TRBV3-1 few TGTGCCAGCAGCCAGAGGGGGGGAGAACAGTTCTTC CASSQRGGEQFF
TRBD1 TRBJ1-2 TRBV12-5 - TGTGCTAGTGGTGTGGGACAGGGCTATGGCTACACCTTC CASGVGQGYGYTF
- TRBJ2-1 TRBV30 - TGTGCCTGGAACCTATTGGGCAATGAGCAGTTCTTC CAWNLLGNEQFF